The text below deals with one TCR beta chain. The data were obtained in a study of blood T cell repertoires in COVID-19. CDR3 length equals 13 residues. Germline CDR1 and CDR2: ENHRY and SYGVKD. V was trimmed by 6 bases and J by 7 bases, leaving 15 bases between them. Clones were read by immunoSEQ multiplex PCR, and TCRdb kept only the in-frame ones, dropping some. The sample includes roughly 120,000 clones, approximately 86% of them seen just once. This clonotype originated in a man aged 35 to 55 with acute or convalescent COVID-19. The material sequenced was peripheral blood. The chain uses TRBV10-3 and TRBJ1-1, with a possible D match to TRBD1 (5 bases). The CDR3 DNA reads TGTGCCATCAGCCCTGGGGGAGGTTTTGAAGCTTTCTTT. Its protein is CAISPGGGFEAFF.